Sequencing of this TCR beta chain was carried out in a study of OX40 agonist ivuxolimab in advanced cancers. Study-wide context: Patients were dosed with the agonistic anti-OX40 (CD134) antibody ivuxolimab. The patients received ivuxolimab by intravenous route every 2 weeks at 0.01 to 10 mg/kg. People who had prior anti-PD-1, anti-PD-L1 or anti-CTLA-4 therapy could take part, and approximately 44% had some.

Study-wide points: At 0.1 to 3.0 mg/kg, CD4+ and CD8+ blood T cells expanded clonally by week 6.

A remark on this clone: Its antigen remains unidentified.

This table comes from immunoSEQ multiplex PCR, and its TCRdb copy is limited to in-frame clones, with some not included. This table has around 110,000 clones, less than 95% appearing once. J lost 0 bases, V lost 4 bases, and 7 bases had no gene match. CDR3 length: 16 residues. CDR1 is SQVTM, CDR2 ANQGSEA, per germline. The rearrangement links TRBV29-1 to TRBJ2-1, with 9 bases identical to TRBD2. The source was CD4+ or CD8+ T cells sorted from blood, collected in a trial of the OX40 agonist ivuxolimab. The TCR was taken from an adult with an advanced solid tumor such as melanoma, head and neck, liver or kidney cancer. The CDR3, as DNA: TGCAGCGTTGGAGGTAGCGGGGGTTCCTCCTACAATGAGCAGTTCTTC. This translates into CSVGGSGGSSYNEQFF.